The 24 T cell receptor beta chains below were found in one sample sequenced in a study of cytomegalovirus exposure and HLA in healthy donors. The PCR was carried out with 60 Vbeta primers and 13 Jbeta primers. The table came from immunoSEQ multiplex PCR; TCRdb's copy has only in-frame clones and leaves some out. The table lists nearly 110,000 clones, roughly 75% of them singletons. The sequenced material came from PBMCs. The receptors stem from a man aged 35-49 years in good health and CMV-seronegative.

This chain joins TRBV2 and TRBJ2-7; 9 bases align to TRBD1. The germline V gene has CDR1 SNHLY and CDR2 FYNNEI. CDR3 length equals 13 residues. Unmatched junction bases numbered 2, after V lost 6 bases and J lost 2 bases. CDR3 region: CASRGTGTYEQYF. In DNA, the CDR3 is TGTGCCAGCAGGGGGACAGGGACCTACGAGCAGTACTTC.

CDR3 protein: CASASSGANVLTF. CDR3 coding DNA: TGTGCCAGCGCTAGCTCTGGGGCCAACGTCCTGACTTTC. The genes are TRBV18 and TRBJ2-6; the D is unclear. Trimming cost V 8 bases and J 0 bases, with 5 bases left between them. The germline CDR1 and CDR2 sequences are KGHSH and LQKENI. The CDR3 length is 13 residues.

V is TRBV5-6 and J is TRBJ2-5; TRBD2 matches 9 bases. The CDR3 is 15 residues long. V shed 2 bases, J shed 0 bases, and the junction held 2 bases outside the gene matches. Germline V CDR1 and CDR2: SGHDT, YYEEEE. This CDR3 is CASSFLAGYQETQYF. The CDR3 DNA reads as TGTGCCAGCAGCTTTCTAGCGGGGTACCAAGAGACCCAGTACTTC.

The chain employs TRBV5-1 and TRBJ2-7; 8 bases are shared with TRBD1. The CDR3 covers 14 residues. Trimming at V came to 4 bases and at J to 7 bases, leaving 10 bases not matched to a gene. Germline CDR1 is SGHRS and CDR2 is YFSETQ. The DNA for the CDR3 is TGCGCCAGCAGCCGGCCGGGACAGGCCTTGGAGCAGTACTTC. This encodes CASSRPGQALEQYF. Based on the CDR3 plus reference TRBV5-1 and TRBJ2-7, the full variable domain is KAGVTQTPRYLIKTRGQQVTLSCSPISGHRSVSWYQQTPGQGLQFLFEYFSETQRNKGNFPGRFSGRQFSNSRSEMNVSTLELGDSALYLCASSRPGQALEQYFGPGTRLTVT.

The genes are TRBV5-1 and TRBJ2-7, with TRBD2 as a possible D gene (6 bases). Trimming left V 4 bases short and J 4 bases short, with 12 bases between. This CDR3 is built from 13 residues. Germline values: CDR1 SGHRS, CDR2 YFSETQ. In DNA form, the CDR3 reads TGCGCCAGCAGCCGTAGCGGAGTTTACGAGCAGTACTTC. It is translated as CASSRSGVYEQYF. Combining the CDR3 with reference TRBV5-1 and TRBJ2-7 gives the whole variable domain KAGVTQTPRYLIKTRGQQVTLSCSPISGHRSVSWYQQTPGQGLQFLFEYFSETQRNKGNFPGRFSGRQFSNSRSEMNVSTLELGDSALYLCASSRSGVYEQYFGPGTRLTVT.

The V call is TRBV12-5, the J call TRBJ2-1; 10 bases map to TRBD2. This CDR3 comprises 16 residues. The trim removed 1 base at V and 7 bases at J, leaving 7 bases unmatched. CDR1 and CDR2 from the germline V gene are LGHNT and FRNRAP. CDR3 sequence: CASGLESGGAGNEQFF. In DNA form, the CDR3 reads TGTGCTAGTGGTTTGGAGAGCGGGGGGGCCGGGAATGAGCAGTTCTTC.

The V call is TRBV18, the J call TRBJ1-5; a possible D gene is TRBD1 (5 bases). There are 14 residues in the CDR3. V was shortened by 5 bases and J by 0 bases, with 8 bases between the two germline ends. CDR1 and CDR2 (germline): KGHSH, LQKENI. The CDR3 DNA reads as TGTGCCAGCTCAGACAGCTATAGCAATCAGCCCCAGCATTTT. It encodes CASSDSYSNQPQHF.

The chain couples TRBV27 to TRBJ1-6; 7 bases align to TRBD1. Germline CDR1 reads MNHEY; CDR2 reads SMNVEV (reference sequence). CDR3 length: 14 amino acids. Losses at the gene ends were 5 bases for V and 11 bases for J; bases not matched to a gene: 9. CDR3 sequence: CASSDRDQVPPLHF. The CDR3 DNA sequence: TGTGCCAGCAGTGACAGGGATCAGGTCCCACCCCTCCACTTT.

This chain connects TRBV23-1 to TRBJ1-5; 12 bases match TRBD1. TRBV23-1 is labeled an ORF, and its function is uncertain. This CDR3 has 16 residues. The junction had 4 bases not matched to a gene; V was cut back by 1 base and J by 6 bases. For the CDR3, the DNA is TGCGCCAGCAGTCAATGGGGACAGGGGGCCGGTCAGCCCCAGCATTTT. Translating gives CASSQWGQGAGQPQHF.

The rearrangement uses TRBV19 and TRBJ2-4; 9 bases match TRBD1. The CDR3 extends over 15 amino acids. V was pared by 5 bases and J by 2 bases, with 4 bases of the junction left unmatched. The germline CDR1 and CDR2 sequences are LNHDA and SQIVND (reference sequence). CDR3 DNA: TGTGCCAGTAGTGAAACAGGGGGCTCCAAAAACATTCAGTACTTC. Encoded protein: CASSETGGSKNIQYF.

This rearrangement joins TRBV28 to TRBJ1-2; no firm D call. The V end was cut by 7 bases, the J end by 5 bases, with 14 bases between. The CDR3 extends over 13 amino acids. Germline-derived CDR1 and CDR2 are MDHEN and SYDVKM. CDR3 DNA sequence: TGTGCCAGCACCCTCAGACACCCTTATGGCTACACCTTC. Protein: CASTLRHPYGYTF.

This chain joins TRBV6-5 and TRBJ1-5; 9 bases match TRBD1. Germline CDR1 reads MNHEY; CDR2 reads SVGAGI. The CDR3 extends over 15 amino acids. V shed 2 bases and J 3 bases; nucleotides not matched to a gene: 2. The CDR3 DNA follows: TGTGCCAGCAGTTACGGGACAGGGAACAATCAGCCCCAGCATTTT. Translating gives CASSYGTGNNQPQHF.

The chain recombines TRBV7-2 with TRBJ1-2; maybe TRBD1 (5 bases). Looked up from germline, CDR1 is SGHTA and CDR2 is FQGNSA. V lost 5 bases, J lost 7 bases, and 11 bases lay in between. The CDR3 runs to 12 residues. CDR3 DNA sequence: TGTGCCAGCAGCCAAACAGGTTTTGGCTACACCTTC. Its protein is CASSQTGFGYTF.

The sample holds one count of this clone. The chain couples TRBV5-1 to TRBJ1-3; 8 nucleotides align to TRBD1. This CDR3 contains 15 residues. V was pared by 1 base and J by 3 bases, with 3 bases of the junction left unmatched. Germline V gene data show CDR1 as SGHRS and CDR2 as YFSETQ. The CDR3 nucleotides read TGCGCCAGCAGCTTGACAACAGGGGGTGGAAACACCATATATTTT. Its translation is CASSLTTGGGNTIYF.

The rearrangement uses TRBV7-3 and TRBJ1-1; 7 nucleotides align to TRBD1. The CDR3 has 14 residues. The germline CDR1 and CDR2 sequences are SGHTA and FQGTGA. Trimming removed 3 bases from V and 0 bases from J; junction bases left unmatched: 1. The CDR3 DNA reads as TGTGCCAGCAGCTTGACAGGGATGAACACTGAAGCTTTCTTT. Its translation is CASSLTGMNTEAFF.

The V gene is TRBV5-6, the J gene TRBJ2-5; tentatively, D is TRBD2 (6 bases). Gene TRBJ2-7 matches the end of the DNA better, so the J call may be wrong. The germline CDR1 and CDR2 sequences are SGHDT and YYEEEE. This CDR3 has 16 residues. The CDR3, as DNA: TGTGCCAGCAGCTCGGAGGGCCCCCGGTTATATTCCGAGCAGTACTTC. Protein product: CASSSEGPRLYSEQYF.

The rearrangement joins TRBV6-4 to TRBJ1-2; 7 bases match TRBD1. Germline-derived CDR1 and CDR2 are MRHNA and SNTAGT. The CDR3 totals 13 residues. V shed 4 bases and J 7 bases; nucleotides not matched to a gene: 6. The CDR3 is CASSGTGEGGYTF. DNA for the CDR3: TGTGCCAGCAGTGGGACAGGCGAGGGTGGCTACACCTTC.

The chain joins TRBV19 to TRBJ2-5; 7 positions agree with TRBD2. The CDR3 is made up of 15 amino acids. Germline values: CDR1 LNHDA, CDR2 SQIVND (reference sequence). V was clipped by 4 bases and J by 5 bases; unmatched bases: 10. CDR3 in DNA: TGTGCCAGTAGTACCCTGGGCAGCGGGACTGAGACCCAGTACTTC. The encoded protein is CASSTLGSGTETQYF.

The chain has TRBV12-2 and TRBJ1-5; the table's TRBD1 call for D was not verified on the DNA. TRBV12-2 is flagged as a pseudogene. This CDR3 has 16 amino acids. CDR3 protein: CASRLVGRGQNQPQHF. As DNA, the CDR3 is TGTGCAAGTCGCTTGGTGGGCCGGGGACAGAATCAGCCCCAGCATTTT.

The table lists this clone with a few counts. This sequence joins TRBV7-9 and TRBJ2-3; a possible D gene is TRBD2 (7 bases). This CDR3 is built from 16 residues. The germline V and J ends were trimmed by 3 bases and 4 bases, with 17 bases remaining between them. The germline V gene encodes CDR1 SEHNR and CDR2 FQNEAQ (reference sequence). The CDR3 sequence is CASSFRPAGAADTQYF. The CDR3 region has the DNA TGTGCCAGCAGCTTTAGACCCGCGGGGGCGGCAGATACGCAGTATTTT.

V and J are TRBV5-6 and TRBJ1-4; D remains ambiguous. Per the germline V gene, CDR1 is SGHDT and CDR2 is YYEEEE. CDR3 length equals 17 residues. With 1 base removed from V and 0 bases from J, the gap between germline ends came to 13 bases. The CDR3 is CASSLRRDAATNEKLFF. The DNA of the CDR3 is TGTGCCAGCAGCTTGCGGAGGGATGCGGCAACTAATGAAAAACTGTTTTTT.

The chain employs TRBV10-1 and TRBJ2-5, with D maybe TRBD2 (7 bases). Trimming removed 3 bases from V and 5 bases from J, with 16 bases in between. The germline V gene encodes CDR1 WNHNN and CDR2 SYGVQD (reference sequence). The CDR3 runs to 15 residues. The CDR3 nucleotides read TGCGCCAGCAGTGATATTCGGGGGGCCCGGGAGACCCAGTACTTC. This codes for CASSDIRGARETQYF.

The V and J genes are TRBV9 and TRBJ2-3, with D possibly matching TRBD1 (6 bases). V lost 2 bases, J lost 5 bases, and 12 bases lay in between. This CDR3 is 14 amino acids long. Germline V gene sequence: CDR1 SGDLS, CDR2 YYNGEE. CDR3 sequence: CASSVQGPGDTQYF. In DNA, the CDR3 is TGTGCCAGCAGCGTCCAGGGGCCTGGAGATACGCAGTATTTT.

A single count supports this clone. The rearrangement links TRBV19 to TRBJ1-6; 11 bases agree with TRBD1. Germline assignment: CDR1 LNHDA and CDR2 SQIVND (reference sequence). Losses at the gene ends were 6 bases for V and 10 bases for J; bases not matched to a gene: 8. The CDR3 covers 15 residues. CDR3 loop: CASRVPGQGGSPLHF. CDR3 in DNA: TGTGCCAGTAGGGTCCCGGGACAGGGGGGATCACCCCTCCACTTT.